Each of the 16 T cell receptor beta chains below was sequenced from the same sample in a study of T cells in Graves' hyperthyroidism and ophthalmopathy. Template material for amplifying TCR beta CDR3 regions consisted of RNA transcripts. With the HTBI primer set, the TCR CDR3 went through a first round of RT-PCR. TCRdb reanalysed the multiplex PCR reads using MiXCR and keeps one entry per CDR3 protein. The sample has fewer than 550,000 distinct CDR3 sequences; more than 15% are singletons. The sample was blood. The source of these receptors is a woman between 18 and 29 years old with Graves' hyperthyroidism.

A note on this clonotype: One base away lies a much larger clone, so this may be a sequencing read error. Written as DNA, the CDR3 is TGTGCCAGCAGCCTCGGACAGAGCTCTAATGAAAAACTGTTTTTT. This encodes CASSLGQSSNEKLFF. The chain links TRBV7-9 to TRBJ1-4, with D possibly matching TRBD1 (6 bases). CDR1 and CDR2 from the germline V gene are SEHNR and FQNEAQ (reference sequence). The CDR3 extends over 15 amino acids. Trimming took off 5 bases at V and 3 bases at J, with 13 bases between the two ends.

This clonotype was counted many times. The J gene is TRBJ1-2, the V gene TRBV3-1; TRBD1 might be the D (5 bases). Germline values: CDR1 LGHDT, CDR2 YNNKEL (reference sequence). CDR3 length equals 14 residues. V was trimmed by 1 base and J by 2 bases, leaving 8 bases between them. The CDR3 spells CASSQGGANYGYTF. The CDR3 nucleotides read TGTGCCAGCAGCCAAGGGGGCGCAAACTATGGCTACACCTTC.

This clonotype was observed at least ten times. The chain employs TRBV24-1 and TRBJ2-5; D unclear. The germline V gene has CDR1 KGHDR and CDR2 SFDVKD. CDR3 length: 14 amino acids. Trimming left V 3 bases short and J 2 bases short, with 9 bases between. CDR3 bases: TGTGCCACCAGTGATGGGTTACGACAAGAGACCCAGTACTTC. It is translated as CATSDGLRQETQYF.

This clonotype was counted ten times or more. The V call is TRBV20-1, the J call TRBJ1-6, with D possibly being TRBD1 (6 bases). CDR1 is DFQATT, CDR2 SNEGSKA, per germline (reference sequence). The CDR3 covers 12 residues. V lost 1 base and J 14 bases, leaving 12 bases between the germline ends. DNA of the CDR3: TGCAGTGCTAGAGTTTCGGGGGACACCCTCCACTTT. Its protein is CSARVSGDTLHF.

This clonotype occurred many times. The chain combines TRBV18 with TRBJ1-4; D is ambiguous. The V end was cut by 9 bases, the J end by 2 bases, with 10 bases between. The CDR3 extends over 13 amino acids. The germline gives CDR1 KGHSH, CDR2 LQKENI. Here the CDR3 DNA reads TGTGCCAGTTCTCGGGGTACTAATGAAAAACTGTTTTTT. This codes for CASSRGTNEKLFF. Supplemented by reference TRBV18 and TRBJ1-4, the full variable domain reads NAGVMQNPRHLVRRRGQEARLRCSPMKGHSHVYWYRQLPEEGLKFMVYLQKENIIDESGMPKERFSAEFPKEGPSILRIQQVVRGDSAAYFCASSRGTNEKLFFGSGTQLSVL.

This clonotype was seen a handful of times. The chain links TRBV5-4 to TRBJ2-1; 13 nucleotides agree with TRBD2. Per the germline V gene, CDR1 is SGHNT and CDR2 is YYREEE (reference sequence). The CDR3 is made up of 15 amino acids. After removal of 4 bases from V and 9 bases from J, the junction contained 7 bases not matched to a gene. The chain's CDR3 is CASSIGLAGDGEQFF. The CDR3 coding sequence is TGTGCCAGCAGCATCGGACTAGCGGGAGATGGTGAGCAGTTCTTC.

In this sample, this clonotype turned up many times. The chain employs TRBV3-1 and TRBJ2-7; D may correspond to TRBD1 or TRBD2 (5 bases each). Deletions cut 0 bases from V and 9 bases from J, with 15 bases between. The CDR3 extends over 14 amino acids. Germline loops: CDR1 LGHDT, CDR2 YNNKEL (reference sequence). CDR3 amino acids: CASSQEGEKGRQYF. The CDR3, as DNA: TGTGCCAGCAGCCAAGAGGGGGAGAAGGGAAGGCAGTACTTC.

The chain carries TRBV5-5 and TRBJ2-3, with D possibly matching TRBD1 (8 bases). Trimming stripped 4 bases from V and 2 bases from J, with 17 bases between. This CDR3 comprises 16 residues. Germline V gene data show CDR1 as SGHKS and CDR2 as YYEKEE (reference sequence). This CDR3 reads CASSTTGEGATDTQYF. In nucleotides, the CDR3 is TGTGCCAGCAGCACGACAGGGGAGGGGGCCACAGATACGCAGTATTTT.

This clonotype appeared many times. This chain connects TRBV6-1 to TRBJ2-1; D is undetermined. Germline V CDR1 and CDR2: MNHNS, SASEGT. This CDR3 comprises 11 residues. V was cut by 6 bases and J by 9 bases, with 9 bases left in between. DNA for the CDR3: TGTGCCAGCAGGACACTGGTTGAGCAGTTCTTC. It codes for CASRTLVEQFF.

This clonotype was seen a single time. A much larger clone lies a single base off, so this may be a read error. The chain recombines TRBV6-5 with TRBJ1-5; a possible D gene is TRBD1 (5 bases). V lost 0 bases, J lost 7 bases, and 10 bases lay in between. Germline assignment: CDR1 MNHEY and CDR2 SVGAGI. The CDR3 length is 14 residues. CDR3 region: CASSYSGLAQPQHF. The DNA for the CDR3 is TGTGCCAGCAGTTACTCGGGACTGGCCCAGCCCCAGCATTTT.

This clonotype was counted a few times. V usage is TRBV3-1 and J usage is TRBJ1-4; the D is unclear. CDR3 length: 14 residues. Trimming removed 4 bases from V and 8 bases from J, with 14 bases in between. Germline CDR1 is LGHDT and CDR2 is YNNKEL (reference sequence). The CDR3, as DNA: TGTGCCAGCAGCCCCCGGAAGGGTTGGGAAAAACTGTTTTTT. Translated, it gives CASSPRKGWEKLFF.

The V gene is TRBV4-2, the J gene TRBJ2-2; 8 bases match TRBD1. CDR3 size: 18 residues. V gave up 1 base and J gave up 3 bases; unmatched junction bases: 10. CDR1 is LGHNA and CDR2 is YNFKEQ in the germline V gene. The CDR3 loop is CASSQGTGLGEDTGELFF. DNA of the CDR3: TGTGCCAGCAGCCAAGGGACAGGGCTCGGGGAGGACACCGGGGAGCTGTTTTTT.

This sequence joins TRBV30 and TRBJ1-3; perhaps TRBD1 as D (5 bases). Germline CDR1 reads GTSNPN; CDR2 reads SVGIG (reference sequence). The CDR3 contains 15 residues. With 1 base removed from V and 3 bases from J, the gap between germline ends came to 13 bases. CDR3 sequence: CAWSGSWDYGNTIYF. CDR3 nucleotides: TGTGCCTGGAGTGGGAGCTGGGACTATGGAAACACCATATATTTT. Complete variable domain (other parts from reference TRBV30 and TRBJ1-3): SQTIHQWPATLVQPVGSPLSLECTVEGTSNPNLYWYRQAAGRGLQLLFYSVGIGQISSEVPQNLSASRPQDRQFILSSKKLLLSDSGFYLCAWSGSWDYGNTIYFGEGSWLTVV.

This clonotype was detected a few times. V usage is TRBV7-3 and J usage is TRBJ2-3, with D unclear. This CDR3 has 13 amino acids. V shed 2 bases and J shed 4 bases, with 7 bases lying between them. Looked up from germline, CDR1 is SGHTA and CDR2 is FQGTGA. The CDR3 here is CASSLEASDTQYF. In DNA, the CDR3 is TGTGCCAGCAGCTTAGAGGCTTCAGATACGCAGTATTTT.

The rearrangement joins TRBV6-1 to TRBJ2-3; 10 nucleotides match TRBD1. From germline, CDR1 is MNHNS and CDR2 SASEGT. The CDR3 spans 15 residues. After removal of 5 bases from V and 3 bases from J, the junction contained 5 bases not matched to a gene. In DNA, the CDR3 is TGTGCCAGCAGTCGACAGGGGGCGGGGACAGATACGCAGTATTTT. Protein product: CASSRQGAGTDTQYF.

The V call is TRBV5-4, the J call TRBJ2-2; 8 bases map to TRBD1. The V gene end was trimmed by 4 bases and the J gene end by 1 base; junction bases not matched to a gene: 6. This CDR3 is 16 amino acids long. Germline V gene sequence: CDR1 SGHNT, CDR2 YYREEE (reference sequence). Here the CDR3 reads CASSASGTGNTGELFF. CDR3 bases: TGTGCCAGCAGCGCCTCCGGGACAGGGAACACCGGGGAGCTGTTTTTT.